The 7 T cell receptor beta chains given below trace back to one sample, sequenced in a study of T cells in Graves' hyperthyroidism and ophthalmopathy. RNA transcripts gave rise to amplified TCR beta CDR3 regions. Using the HTBI primer set, a first-round RT-PCR was run on the TCR CDR3. TCRdb reanalysed the multiplex PCR reads using MiXCR and keeps one entry per CDR3 protein. This repertoire shows under 700,000 distinct CDR3 sequences, more than 45% found once; its top ten account for 6.5% to 9%. The sample was peripheral blood or thyroid tissue (not recorded which). The source is a woman aged 18-29 years with Graves' hyperthyroidism.

This chain connects TRBV2 to TRBJ1-4, with D unresolved. Germline V gene sequence: CDR1 SNHLY, CDR2 FYNNEI. V dropped 4 bases and J dropped 2 bases, with 11 bases sitting between them. The CDR3 length is 15 residues. CDR3 bases: TGTGCCAGCAGTGGAGAGAGGGTCACTAATGAAAAACTGTTTTTT. Amino acid sequence: CASSGERVTNEKLFF.

The V gene is TRBV20-1, the J gene TRBJ1-1; 8 bases are a match to TRBD1. J was trimmed by 4 bases and V by 0 bases; bases with no gene match: 7. Germline assignment: CDR1 DFQATT and CDR2 SNEGSKA (reference sequence). The CDR3 extends over 15 amino acids. In nucleotides, the CDR3 is TGCAGTGCTAGAGATCCCGGACAGGGAACCACTGAAGCTTTCTTT. Encoded protein: CSARDPGQGTTEAFF.

Note on this clonotype: A much bigger clone sits one base away, suggesting this may be a read error. The chain links TRBV10-2 to TRBJ1-6; D gene ambiguous. From germline, CDR1 is WSHSY and CDR2 SAAADI. The CDR3 totals 14 residues. CDR3 DNA sequence: TGTGTCAGCAGTGATACAGATGATAATTCACCCCTCCACTTT. Translation gives CVSSDTDDNSPLHF.

The rearrangement links TRBV6-1 to TRBJ1-2; D is unresolved. The germline gives CDR1 MNHNS, CDR2 SASEGT. The CDR3 contains 12 residues. Between the trimmed V and J ends, which lost 6 bases and 6 bases, there was a span of 11 bases. The CDR3 region is CASRRTSDGYTF. The CDR3 bases are TGTGCCAGCAGACGGACTTCGGATGGCTACACCTTC.

This clonotype came up a few times. This rearrangement joins TRBV25-1 to TRBJ1-6; TRBD1 matches at 9 bases. This CDR3 is 13 amino acids long. J gave up 5 bases and V 8 bases, and 1 base lay outside the gene matches. CDR1 is MGHDK and CDR2 is SYGVNS in the germline V gene. The CDR3 spells CASWTGDNSPLHF. The CDR3, as DNA: TGTGCCAGCTGGACAGGGGATAATTCACCCCTCCACTTT.

This clonotype came up once. This chain connects TRBV15 to TRBJ1-2; D is uncertain. Germline lookup yields CDR1 LNHNV and CDR2 YYDKDF (reference sequence). V was cut by 8 bases and J by 6 bases, with 16 bases left in between. The CDR3 extends over 13 amino acids. The DNA for the CDR3 is TGTGCCACCCCGACATTTTCGAATCATGGCTACACCTTC. It yields the protein CATPTFSNHGYTF.

J is TRBJ2-7 and V is TRBV16; 12 bases align to TRBD1. J was trimmed by 9 bases and V by 2 bases; bases with no gene match: 8. The CDR3 spans 15 residues. Germline assignment: CDR1 KGHSY and CDR2 FQNENV. This CDR3 is CASSQPGTGGDWQYF. CDR3 in DNA: TGTGCCAGCAGCCAACCCGGGACAGGGGGCGATTGGCAGTACTTC.